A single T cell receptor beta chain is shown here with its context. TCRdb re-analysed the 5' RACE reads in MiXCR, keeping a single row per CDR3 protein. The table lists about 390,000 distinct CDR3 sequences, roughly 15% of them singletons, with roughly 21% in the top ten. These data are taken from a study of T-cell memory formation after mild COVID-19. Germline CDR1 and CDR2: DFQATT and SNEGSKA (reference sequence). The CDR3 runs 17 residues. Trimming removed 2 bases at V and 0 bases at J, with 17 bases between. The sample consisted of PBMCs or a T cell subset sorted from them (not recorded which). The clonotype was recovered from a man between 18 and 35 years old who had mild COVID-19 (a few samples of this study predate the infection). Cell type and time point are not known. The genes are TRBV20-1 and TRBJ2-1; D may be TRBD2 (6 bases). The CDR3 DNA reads TGCAGTGCTAGAAATCGGAGGGGATGGAGCTCCTACAATGAGCAGTTCTTC. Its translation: CSARNRRGWSSYNEQFF.